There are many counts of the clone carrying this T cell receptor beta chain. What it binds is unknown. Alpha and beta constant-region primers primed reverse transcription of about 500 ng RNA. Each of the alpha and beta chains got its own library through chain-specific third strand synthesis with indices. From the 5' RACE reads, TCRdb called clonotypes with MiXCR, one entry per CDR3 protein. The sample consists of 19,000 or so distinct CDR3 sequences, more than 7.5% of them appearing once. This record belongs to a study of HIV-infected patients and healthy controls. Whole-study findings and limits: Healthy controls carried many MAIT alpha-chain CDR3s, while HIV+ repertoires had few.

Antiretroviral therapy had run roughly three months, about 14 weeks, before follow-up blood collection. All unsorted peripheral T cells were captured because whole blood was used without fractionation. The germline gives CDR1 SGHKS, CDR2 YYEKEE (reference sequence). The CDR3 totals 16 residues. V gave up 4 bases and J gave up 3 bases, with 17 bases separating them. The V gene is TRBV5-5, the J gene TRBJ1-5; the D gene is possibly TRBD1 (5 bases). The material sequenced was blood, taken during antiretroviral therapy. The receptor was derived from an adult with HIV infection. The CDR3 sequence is CASSPFPDSLNQPQHF. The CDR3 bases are TGTGCCAGCAGCCCCTTTCCTGACAGCCTCAATCAGCCCCAGCATTTT.